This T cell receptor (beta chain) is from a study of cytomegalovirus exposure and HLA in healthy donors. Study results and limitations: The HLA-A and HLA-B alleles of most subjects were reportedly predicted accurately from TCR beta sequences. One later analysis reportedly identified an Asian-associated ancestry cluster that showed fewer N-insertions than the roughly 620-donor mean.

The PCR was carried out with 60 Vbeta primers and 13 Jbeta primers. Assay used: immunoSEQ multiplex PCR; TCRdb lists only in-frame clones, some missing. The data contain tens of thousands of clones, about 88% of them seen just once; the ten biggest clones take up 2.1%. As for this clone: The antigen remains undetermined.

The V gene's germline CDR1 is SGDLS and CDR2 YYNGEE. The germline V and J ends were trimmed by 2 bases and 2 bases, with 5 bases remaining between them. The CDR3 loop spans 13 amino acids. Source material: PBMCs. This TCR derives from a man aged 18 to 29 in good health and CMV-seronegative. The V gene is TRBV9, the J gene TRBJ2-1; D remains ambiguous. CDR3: CASSVTPYNEQFF. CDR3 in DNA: TGTGCCAGCAGCGTTACACCCTACAATGAGCAGTTCTTC.